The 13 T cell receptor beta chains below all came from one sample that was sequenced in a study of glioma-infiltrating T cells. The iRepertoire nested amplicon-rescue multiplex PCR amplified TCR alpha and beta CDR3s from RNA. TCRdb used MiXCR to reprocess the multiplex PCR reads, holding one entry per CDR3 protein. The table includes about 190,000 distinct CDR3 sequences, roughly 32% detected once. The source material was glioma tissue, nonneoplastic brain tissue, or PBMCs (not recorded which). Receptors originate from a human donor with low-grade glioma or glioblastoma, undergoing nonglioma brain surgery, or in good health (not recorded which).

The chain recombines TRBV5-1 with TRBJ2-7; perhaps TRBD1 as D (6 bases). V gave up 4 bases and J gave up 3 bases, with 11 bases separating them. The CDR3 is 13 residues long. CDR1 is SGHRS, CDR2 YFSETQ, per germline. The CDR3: CASSEGQYYEQYF. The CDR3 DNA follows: TGCGCCAGCAGCGAAGGACAGTACTACGAGCAGTACTTC.

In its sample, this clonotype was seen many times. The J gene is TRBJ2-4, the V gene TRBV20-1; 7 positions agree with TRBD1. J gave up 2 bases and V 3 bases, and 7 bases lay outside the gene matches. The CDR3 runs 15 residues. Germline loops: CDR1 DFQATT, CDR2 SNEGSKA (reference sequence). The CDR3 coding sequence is TGCAGTGCTAGTAGCCGACAGGGTACCAAAAACATTCAGTACTTC. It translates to CSASSRQGTKNIQYF.

DNA for the CDR3: TGTGCCAGCAGTCTACTAGCGGGACTTTACAATGAGCAGTTCTTC. Protein product: CASSLLAGLYNEQFF. The chain has TRBV6-2 or TRBV6-3 and TRBJ2-1, with 10 bases identical to TRBD2. Germline CDR1 reads MNHEY; CDR2 reads SVGEGT. V lost 5 bases to trimming and J lost 4 bases; unmatched junction nucleotides: 5. This CDR3 is built from 15 residues.

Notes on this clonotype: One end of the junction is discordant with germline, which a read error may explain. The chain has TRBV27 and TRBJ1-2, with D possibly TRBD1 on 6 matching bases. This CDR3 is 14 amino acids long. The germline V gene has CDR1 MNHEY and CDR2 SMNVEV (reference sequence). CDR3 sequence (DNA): TGTGCCCGCAGGAAGGGACACTCCAATTATGGCTACACCTTC. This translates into CARRKGHSNYGYTF.

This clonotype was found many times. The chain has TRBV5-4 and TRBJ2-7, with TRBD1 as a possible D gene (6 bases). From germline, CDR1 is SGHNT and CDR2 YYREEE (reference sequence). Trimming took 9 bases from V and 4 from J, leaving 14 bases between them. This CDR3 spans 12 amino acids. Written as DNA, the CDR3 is TGTGCCACCAAAAAACAGGGATACGAGCAGTACTTC. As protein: CATKKQGYEQYF.

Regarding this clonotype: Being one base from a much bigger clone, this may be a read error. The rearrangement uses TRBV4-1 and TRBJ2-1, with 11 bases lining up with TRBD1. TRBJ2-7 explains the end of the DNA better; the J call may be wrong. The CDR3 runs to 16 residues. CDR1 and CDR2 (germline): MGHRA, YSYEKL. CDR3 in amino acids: CASSQGWTGGYNEQYF. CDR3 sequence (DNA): TGCGCCAGCAGCCAAGGTTGGACAGGGGGCTACAATGAGCAGTACTTC.

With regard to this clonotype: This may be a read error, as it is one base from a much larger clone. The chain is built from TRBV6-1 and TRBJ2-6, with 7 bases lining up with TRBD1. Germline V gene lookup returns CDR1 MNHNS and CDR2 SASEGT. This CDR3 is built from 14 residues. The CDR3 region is CASREGAGDNVLTF. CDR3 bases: TGTGCCAGCCGTGAGGGGGCTGGGGACAACGTCCTGACTTTC.

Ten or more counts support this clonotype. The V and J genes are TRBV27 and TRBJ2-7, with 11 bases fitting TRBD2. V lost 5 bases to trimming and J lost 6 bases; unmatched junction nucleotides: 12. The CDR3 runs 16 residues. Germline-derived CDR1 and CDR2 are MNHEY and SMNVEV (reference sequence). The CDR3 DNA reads TGTGCCAGCAGTCAAAATAGCGGGAGGGTAGGTGGCGAGCAGTACTTC. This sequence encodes CASSQNSGRVGGEQYF.

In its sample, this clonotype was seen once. Here the CDR3 DNA reads TGTGCCAGCAGTTTATCAAAATTGGGCACTGAAGCTTTCTTT. Translated, it gives CASSLSKLGTEAFF. This rearrangement joins TRBV27 to TRBJ1-1; no clear D. This CDR3 is 14 amino acids long. V lost 0 bases to trimming and J lost 4 bases, with 9 bases between them. Germline V lookup: CDR1 MNHEY, CDR2 SMNVEV (reference sequence).

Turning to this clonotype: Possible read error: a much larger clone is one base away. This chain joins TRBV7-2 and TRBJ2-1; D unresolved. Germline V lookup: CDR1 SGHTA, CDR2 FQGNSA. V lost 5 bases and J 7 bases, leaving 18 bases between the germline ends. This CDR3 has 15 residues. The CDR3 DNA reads TGTGCCAGCAGCCCAGTGGGCTACGATCAGAATGAGCAGTTCTTC. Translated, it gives CASSPVGYDQNEQFF.

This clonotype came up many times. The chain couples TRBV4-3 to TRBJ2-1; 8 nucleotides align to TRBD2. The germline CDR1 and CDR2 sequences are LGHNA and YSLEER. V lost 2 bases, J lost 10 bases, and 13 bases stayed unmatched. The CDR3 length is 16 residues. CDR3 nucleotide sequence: TGCGCCAGCAGCCAATTAGCGGGGCCCGGGTTGAGAGAGCAGTTCTTC. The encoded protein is CASSQLAGPGLREQFF.

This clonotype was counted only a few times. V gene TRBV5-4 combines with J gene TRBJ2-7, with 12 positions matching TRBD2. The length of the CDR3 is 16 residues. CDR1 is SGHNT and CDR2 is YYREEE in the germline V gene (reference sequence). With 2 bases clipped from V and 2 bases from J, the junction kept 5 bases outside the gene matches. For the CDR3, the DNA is TGTGCCAGCAGCTTCGGGACTAGCGGGCTCCCCTACGAGCAGTACTTC. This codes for CASSFGTSGLPYEQYF.

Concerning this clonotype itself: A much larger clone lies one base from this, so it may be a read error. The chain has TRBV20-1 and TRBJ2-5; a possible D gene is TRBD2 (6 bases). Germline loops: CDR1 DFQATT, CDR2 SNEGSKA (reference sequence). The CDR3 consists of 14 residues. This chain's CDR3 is CIARPNLIGGTQYF. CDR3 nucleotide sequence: TGCATTGCTCGGCCAAATCTAATCGGGGGGACCCAGTACTTC.